Sequencing of this T cell receptor (beta chain) was carried out in a study of T cell responses to AZD1222 COVID-19 vaccine. The germline V gene encodes CDR1 SGDLS and CDR2 YYNGEE. Deletions cut 0 bases from V and 0 bases from J, with 6 bases between. This CDR3 region has 14 residues. Concerning this clone itself: No antigen is known for it.

Study observations and caveats: It should be noted that donors were predominantly white British and more often female, and clonal diversity was possibly underestimated.

This table comes from immunoSEQ multiplex PCR, and its TCRdb copy is limited to in-frame clones, with some not included. The table has under 150,000 clones, roughly 87% seen once. The rearrangement uses TRBV9 and TRBJ1-1; no clear D gene. The sequencing used peripheral blood, collected on day 0 of AZD1222 vaccination. This TCR derives from an adult in good health. CDR3 sequence reads: CASSVGAMNTEAFF. The DNA of the CDR3 is TGTGCCAGCAGCGTAGGGGCCATGAACACTGAAGCTTTCTTT.